These T cell receptor beta chains were read from a single sample in a study of regulatory T cells in long-lasting Graves disease. From the multiplex PCR reads, TCRdb called clonotypes with MiXCR, one entry per CDR3 protein. This sample carries hundreds of thousands of distinct CDR3 sequences, about a sixth of them seen once, and the ten largest clones take 30%. These data were also filed under a second study, of T cells in Graves' hyperthyroidism and ophthalmopathy.

This specimen consisted of peripheral blood mononuclear cells (PBMCs), obtained at new diagnosis, from a patient treated with antithyroid drugs. The receptors stem from a man aged 35 to 55 with Graves disease. CDR3s include the opening cysteine and the closing phenylalanine or tryptophan. The order of the fields is CDR3 protein, CDR3 DNA, V gene, clone size, D gene, J gene, CDR3 length. The D gene is left open where the match is weak. Clone size is shown for a subset of rows, as once, few, many or a class of expanded clone.

CDR3 protein: CATSDFPGSLGDQETQYF; CDR3 DNA: TGTGCCACCAGTGATTTTCCCGGGTCTCTAGGGGACCAAGAGACCCAGTACTTC; V gene: TRBV24-1; clone size: many; D gene: NA; J gene: TRBJ2-5; CDR3 length: 18
CDR3 protein: CASSTGQGALDTEAFF; CDR3 DNA: TGTGCCAGCTCAACCGGACAGGGGGCGTTGGACACTGAAGCTTTCTTT; V gene: TRBV18; clone size: NA; D gene: TRBD1; J gene: TRBJ1-1; CDR3 length: 16
CDR3 protein: CASSLDGQGNEKLFF; CDR3 DNA: TGTGCCAGCAGCTTAGACGGGCAGGGAAATGAAAAACTGTTTTTT; V gene: TRBV11-2; clone size: NA; D gene: NA; J gene: TRBJ1-4; CDR3 length: 15
CDR3 protein: CAISESTSPEQYF; CDR3 DNA: TGTGCCATCAGTGAGTCGACTAGCCCCGAGCAGTACTTC; V gene: TRBV10-3; clone size: many; D gene: TRBD2; J gene: TRBJ2-7; CDR3 length: 13
CDR3 protein: CAISGRDEQYF; CDR3 DNA: TGTGCCATCAGTGGCAGGGACGAGCAGTACTTC; V gene: TRBV10-3; clone size: many; D gene: NA; J gene: TRBJ2-7; CDR3 length: 11
CDR3 protein: CSVPARGLKNIQYF; CDR3 DNA: TGCAGTGTCCCGGCCCGGGGGCTCAAAAACATTCAGTACTTC; V gene: TRBV20-1; clone size: few; D gene: NA; J gene: TRBJ2-4; CDR3 length: 14
CDR3 protein: CASSQVRAEQYF; CDR3 DNA: TGTGCCAGCAGCCAAGTCAGGGCTGAGCAGTACTTC; V gene: TRBV3-1; clone size: NA; D gene: NA; J gene: TRBJ2-7; CDR3 length: 12
CDR3 protein: CASSPWGGQTTQYF; CDR3 DNA: TGTGCCAGCAGTCCATGGGGAGGCCAGACTACGCAGTACTTC; V gene: TRBV28; clone size: many; D gene: NA; J gene: TRBJ2-7; CDR3 length: 14
CDR3 protein: CASSLDGGKDTQYF; CDR3 DNA: TGTGCCAGCAGTTTGGACGGGGGGAAGGATACGCAGTATTTT; V gene: TRBV12-3/TRBV12-4; clone size: NA; D gene: TRBD2; J gene: TRBJ2-3; CDR3 length: 14
CDR3 protein: CASSDQQGPQETQYF; CDR3 DNA: TGTGCCAGCAGTGACCAACAGGGGCCCCAAGAGACCCAGTACTTC; V gene: TRBV6-1; clone size: many; D gene: TRBD1; J gene: TRBJ2-5; CDR3 length: 15
CDR3 protein: CASSGAWSNQPQHF; CDR3 DNA: TGTGCCAGCAGCGGGGCTTGGAGCAATCAGCCCCAGCATTTT; V gene: TRBV12-3/TRBV12-4; clone size: many; D gene: NA; J gene: TRBJ1-5; CDR3 length: 14
CDR3 protein: CASSPSDRGRNEQYF; CDR3 DNA: TGTGCCAGCAGCCCTTCCGACAGGGGAAGGAACGAGCAGTACTTC; V gene: TRBV3-1; clone size: NA; D gene: TRBD1; J gene: TRBJ2-7; CDR3 length: 15
CDR3 protein: CASSERRGDSGNTIYF; CDR3 DNA: TGTGCCAGCAGTGAGCGCCGGGGCGACTCTGGAAACACCATATATTTT; V gene: TRBV2; clone size: many; D gene: NA; J gene: TRBJ1-3; CDR3 length: 16
CDR3 protein: CASRSTASSYNSPLHF; CDR3 DNA: TGTGCCAGCAGATCGACAGCTAGCTCCTATAATTCACCCCTCCACTTT; V gene: TRBV12-3/TRBV12-4; clone size: few; D gene: NA; J gene: TRBJ1-6; CDR3 length: 16
CDR3 protein: CASSVRAGELFF; CDR3 DNA: TGCGCCAGCAGCGTGAGGGCCGGGGAGCTGTTTTTT; V gene: TRBV5-1; clone size: NA; D gene: NA; J gene: TRBJ2-2; CDR3 length: 12
CDR3 protein: CASSSGTSGAALLYF; CDR3 DNA: TGTGCCAGCAGCTCAGGGACTAGCGGGGCTGCTTTACTGTACTTC; V gene: TRBV7-3; clone size: many; D gene: TRBD2; J gene: TRBJ2-7; CDR3 length: 15
CDR3 protein: CASSDVSGAYNEQFF; CDR3 DNA: TGTGCCAGCAGTGATGTCTCAGGGGCCTACAATGAGCAGTTCTTC; V gene: TRBV2; clone size: NA; D gene: NA; J gene: TRBJ2-1; CDR3 length: 15
CDR3 protein: CASSLFTGVTEAFF; CDR3 DNA: TGTGCCAGCAGCTTATTCACGGGGGTAACTGAAGCTTTCTTT; V gene: TRBV7-2; clone size: many; D gene: NA; J gene: TRBJ1-1; CDR3 length: 14
CDR3 protein: CASSQVDWAYEQYF; CDR3 DNA: TGCGCCAGCAGCCAAGTGGACTGGGCCTACGAGCAGTACTTC; V gene: TRBV4-1; clone size: many; D gene: NA; J gene: TRBJ2-7; CDR3 length: 14
CDR3 protein: CASSLVGYSGNTIYF; CDR3 DNA: TGTGCCAGCAGCTTGGTGGGGTACTCTGGAAACACCATATATTTT; V gene: TRBV5-8; clone size: many; D gene: NA; J gene: TRBJ1-3; CDR3 length: 15
CDR3 protein: CASGLVTGINYEQYF; CDR3 DNA: TGTGCTAGTGGTTTGGTAACAGGGATAAACTACGAGCAGTACTTC; V gene: TRBV12-5; clone size: NA; D gene: NA; J gene: TRBJ2-7; CDR3 length: 15
CDR3 protein: CASRMAGTEETQYF; CDR3 DNA: TGTGCCAGCAGGATGGCCGGGACAGAAGAGACCCAGTACTTC; V gene: TRBV28; clone size: few; D gene: TRBD1; J gene: TRBJ2-5; CDR3 length: 14
CDR3 protein: CSARWGSTDTQYF; CDR3 DNA: TGCAGTGCTAGGTGGGGAAGCACAGATACGCAGTATTTT; V gene: TRBV20-1; clone size: many; D gene: NA; J gene: TRBJ2-3; CDR3 length: 13
CDR3 protein: CASSLTGQATGELFF; CDR3 DNA: TGTGCCAGCAGCTTAACGGGACAGGCAACCGGGGAGCTGTTTTTT; V gene: TRBV7-3; clone size: many; D gene: TRBD1; J gene: TRBJ2-2; CDR3 length: 15
CDR3 protein: CASSLLAGENIQYF; CDR3 DNA: TGTGCCAGCAGCCTGTTAGCGGGAGAAAACATTCAGTACTTC; V gene: TRBV5-5; clone size: many; D gene: TRBD2; J gene: TRBJ2-4; CDR3 length: 14
CDR3 protein: CASRNRDGQETQYF; CDR3 DNA: TGTGCCAGCAGAAACCGGGACGGTCAAGAGACCCAGTACTTC; V gene: TRBV11-3; clone size: few; D gene: NA; J gene: TRBJ2-5; CDR3 length: 14
CDR3 protein: CASSFAGTVFNEQFF; CDR3 DNA: TGTGCCAGCAGTTTTGCCGGGACGGTTTTCAATGAGCAGTTCTTC; V gene: TRBV28; clone size: many; D gene: NA; J gene: TRBJ2-1; CDR3 length: 15
CDR3 protein: CASIDGRRSDEQFF; CDR3 DNA: TGTGCCAGCATAGATGGACGGAGGTCGGATGAGCAGTTCTTC; V gene: TRBV6-1; clone size: NA; D gene: NA; J gene: TRBJ2-1; CDR3 length: 14
CDR3 protein: CSARIPGPPQPQHF; CDR3 DNA: TGCAGTGCTAGAATCCCAGGCCCCCCTCAGCCCCAGCATTTT; V gene: TRBV20-1; clone size: many; D gene: NA; J gene: TRBJ1-5; CDR3 length: 14
CDR3 protein: CASSLSQGAEFVAFF; CDR3 DNA: TGCGCCAGCAGCTTATCTCAGGGGGCTGAGTTTGTAGCTTTCTTT; V gene: TRBV5-1; clone size: NA; D gene: TRBD1; J gene: TRBJ1-1; CDR3 length: 15
CDR3 protein: CASMTLTTDTQYF; CDR3 DNA: TGTGCCAGCATGACGTTAACCACAGATACGCAGTATTTT; V gene: TRBV5-4; clone size: NA; D gene: NA; J gene: TRBJ2-3; CDR3 length: 13
CDR3 protein: CSARNRGLVGELFF; CDR3 DNA: TGCAGTGCTAGAAACAGGGGGCTCGTCGGGGAGCTGTTTTTT; V gene: TRBV20-1; clone size: NA; D gene: TRBD1; J gene: TRBJ2-2; CDR3 length: 14
CDR3 protein: CASSPPPGASTDTQYF; CDR3 DNA: TGTGCCAGCAGCCCGCCTCCGGGGGCAAGCACAGATACGCAGTATTTT; V gene: TRBV11-3; clone size: few; D gene: NA; J gene: TRBJ2-3; CDR3 length: 16
CDR3 protein: CASSLIGQDYNEQFF; CDR3 DNA: TGCGCCAGCAGCTTGATTGGCCAGGACTACAATGAGCAGTTCTTC; V gene: TRBV5-1; clone size: many; D gene: NA; J gene: TRBJ2-1; CDR3 length: 15
CDR3 protein: CSALQGSYNSPLHF; CDR3 DNA: TGCAGTGCCCTACAGGGTTCCTATAATTCACCCCTCCACTTT; V gene: TRBV20-1; clone size: NA; D gene: NA; J gene: TRBJ1-6; CDR3 length: 14
CDR3 protein: CASSELGQTYEQYF; CDR3 DNA: TGTGCCAGCAGTGAACTGGGGCAGACCTACGAGCAGTACTTC; V gene: TRBV6-1; clone size: many; D gene: NA; J gene: TRBJ2-7; CDR3 length: 14
CDR3 protein: CASRDHYEQYF; CDR3 DNA: TGTGCCAGCAGGGATCACTACGAGCAGTACTTC; V gene: TRBV6-2/TRBV6-3; clone size: few; D gene: NA; J gene: TRBJ2-7; CDR3 length: 11
CDR3 protein: CAWRAGLNQPQHF; CDR3 DNA: TGTGCCTGGAGGGCGGGCCTAAATCAGCCCCAGCATTTT; V gene: TRBV30; clone size: many; D gene: NA; J gene: TRBJ1-5; CDR3 length: 13
CDR3 protein: CASSYSRRRAYEQYF; CDR3 DNA: TGTGCCAGCAGTTACTCTCGAAGGAGAGCCTACGAGCAGTACTTC; V gene: TRBV6-7; clone size: many; D gene: NA; J gene: TRBJ2-7; CDR3 length: 15
CDR3 protein: CASSLVQGMNTQYF; CDR3 DNA: TGTGCCAGCAGTTTGGTCCAGGGTATGAATACGCAGTATTTT; V gene: TRBV28; clone size: many; D gene: NA; J gene: TRBJ2-3; CDR3 length: 14
CDR3 protein: CASSGTRGDTEAFF; CDR3 DNA: TGTGCCAGCAGTGGGACCAGAGGGGACACTGAAGCTTTCTTT; V gene: TRBV2; clone size: many; D gene: NA; J gene: TRBJ1-1; CDR3 length: 14
CDR3 protein: CASSFPSGGTDTQYF; CDR3 DNA: TGCGCCAGCAGCTTCCCTAGCGGGGGTACAGATACGCAGTATTTT; V gene: TRBV5-1; clone size: few; D gene: TRBD2; J gene: TRBJ2-3; CDR3 length: 15
CDR3 protein: CASSQDFLGETQYF; CDR3 DNA: TGTGCCAGCAGCCAAGATTTCCTAGGGGAGACCCAGTACTTC; V gene: TRBV3-1; clone size: many; D gene: NA; J gene: TRBJ2-5; CDR3 length: 14